A selection of T cell receptor beta chains follows, all from one sample in a study of cytomegalovirus exposure and HLA in healthy donors. Generated by immunoSEQ multiplex PCR, the TCRdb table keeps only in-frame clones and is missing some. There are roughly 42,000 clones in the sample, with approximately 1.4% held by the top ten. Specimen: PBMCs. The receptors were gathered from a man aged 30 to 39 in good health and CMV-seronegative. The CDR3 runs from the conserved cysteine through the conserved F or W. A D gene is named only where the DNA matches it firmly.

J	D	V	DNA	CDR3
TRBJ2-6	-	TRBV4-2	TGTGCCAGCAGCCAAGAATCGGGGTCTGGGGCCAACGTCCTGACTTTC	CASSQESGSGANVLTF
TRBJ1-5	TRBD1	TRBV6-5	TGTGCCAGCAGTCATGGACAGGGAGGCAATCAGCCCCAGCATTTT	CASSHGQGGNQPQHF
TRBJ2-1	TRBD2	TRBV7-6	TGTGCCAGCAGCTTTACTAGCGGGGGCAATGAGCAGTTCTTC	CASSFTSGGNEQFF
TRBJ2-7	-	TRBV4-3	TGCGCCAGCAGCCAAGATCTCACTAGCCTATTTCACGAGCAGTACTTC	CASSQDLTSLFHEQYF
TRBJ2-7	-	TRBV5-1	TGCGCCAGCAGCCTAGGAACACTTTCCTACGAGCAGTACTTC	CASSLGTLSYEQYF
TRBJ2-3	-	TRBV4-3	TGCGCCAGCAGCCAAGATCGGGAAGATACGCAGTATTTT	CASSQDREDTQYF
TRBJ2-5	-	TRBV5-1	TGCGCCAGCAGCTTTGTGCAGCAAGAGACCCAGTACTTC	CASSFVQQETQYF
TRBJ2-7	-	TRBV7-2	TGTGCCAGCAGCCCTCTAGGAGGAGCCACCTACGAGCAGTACTTC	CASSPLGGATYEQYF
TRBJ1-2	TRBD1	TRBV29-1	TGCAGCGGGGACAGGGGATCTGGCGGCTACACCTTC	CSGDRGSGGYTF
TRBJ2-2	TRBD2	TRBV11-3	TGTGCCAGCAGCCTACTAGCGGGAGCGGACACCGGGGAGCTGTTTTTT	CASSLLAGADTGELFF
TRBJ1-5	TRBD1	TRBV7-2	TGTGCCAGCAGCCCCCGACAGGGAAGTCAGCCCCAGCATTTT	CASSPRQGSQPQHF
TRBJ1-5	-	TRBV2	TGTGCCAGCAGAAGAACAGGGTTCAATCAGCCCCAGCATTTT	CASRRTGFNQPQHF
TRBJ2-5	-	TRBV20-1	TGCAGTGCGAACCTTCTAGGCCAGTACTTC	CSANLLGQYF
TRBJ2-7	-	TRBV29-1	TGCAGCGTTGAAGCGGAGTACGAGCAGTACTTC	CSVEAEYEQYF
TRBJ1-4	-	TRBV7-9	TGTGCCAGCAGCCTTAGGATAGGGGCAACTGAAAAACTGTTTTTT	CASSLRIGATEKLFF
TRBJ2-5	-	TRBV5-6	TGTGCCAGCAGCTTGATCAGGCAACAAGAGACCCAGTACTTC	CASSLIRQQETQYF
TRBJ1-2	TRBD1	TRBV10-1	TGCGCCAGCAGTTCTGAGACAGGGGGCGCGAGGGGCTACACCTTC	CASSSETGGARGYTF
TRBJ2-7	TRBD1	TRBV18	TGTGCCAGCTCACCATTTGGACAGGGTTACGAGCAGTACTTC	CASSPFGQGYEQYF
TRBJ1-2	-	TRBV20-1	TGCAGTGCTGGGAGGGACGTACCCTACTTC	CSAGRDVPYF
TRBJ2-3	-	TRBV6-6	TGTGCCAGCTCAGGGTCTGGATTGTGGACAGATACGCAGTATTTT	CASSGSGLWTDTQYF